This T cell receptor beta chain stems from a study of blood T cell repertoires in COVID-19. Study-wide background: The United States, Italy and Spain supplied acute and convalescent COVID-19 samples.

Germline V gene sequence: CDR1 SGHRS, CDR2 YFSETQ. Trimming took off 2 bases at V and 6 bases at J, with 8 bases between the two ends. CDR3 length equals 13 residues. This clone showed up just a few times. Sequenced by immunoSEQ multiplex PCR; TCRdb stores in-frame clones only, minus some. Of roughly 110,000 clones listed, 81% are singletons. This sequence originates from a man aged 50 to 60 with acute or convalescent COVID-19. The chain combines TRBV5-1 with TRBJ2-2; no clear D gene. Sequencing was carried out using peripheral blood. CDR3 region: CASSFGAPGELFF. CDR3 coding DNA: TGCGCCAGCAGCTTCGGAGCACCCGGGGAGCTGTTTTTT. Together with reference TRBV5-1 and TRBJ2-2, the CDR3 gives the full variable domain: KAGVTQTPRYLIKTRGQQVTLSCSPISGHRSVSWYQQTPGQGLQFLFEYFSETQRNKGNFPGRFSGRQFSNSRSEMNVSTLELGDSALYLCASSFGAPGELFFGEGSRLTVL.